This T cell receptor (beta chain) is from a study of cytomegalovirus exposure and HLA in healthy donors. Note on this clone: Antigen: not known.

In the PCR, 60 Vbeta and 13 Jbeta primers were used. Generated by immunoSEQ multiplex PCR, the TCRdb table keeps only in-frame clones and is missing some. The data show over 150,000 clones, more than 75% seen once. Germline V CDR1 and CDR2: LNHDA, SQIVND (reference sequence). Trimming pared 6 bases from V and 5 bases from J, leaving 16 bases between. The CDR3 consists of 15 residues. The study, taken as a whole, reports: Rare sequences made up most TCRs, while some public TCRs were found in many donors.

Sequencing was performed on PBMCs. This TCR was recovered from a man in his thirties or forties in good health and CMV-seropositive. V gene TRBV19 combines with J gene TRBJ2-2, with D maybe TRBD1 (5 bases). The CDR3 is CASSKGWMRTGELFF. The CDR3 bases are TGTGCCAGTAGCAAGGGGTGGATGAGAACCGGGGAGCTGTTTTTT.